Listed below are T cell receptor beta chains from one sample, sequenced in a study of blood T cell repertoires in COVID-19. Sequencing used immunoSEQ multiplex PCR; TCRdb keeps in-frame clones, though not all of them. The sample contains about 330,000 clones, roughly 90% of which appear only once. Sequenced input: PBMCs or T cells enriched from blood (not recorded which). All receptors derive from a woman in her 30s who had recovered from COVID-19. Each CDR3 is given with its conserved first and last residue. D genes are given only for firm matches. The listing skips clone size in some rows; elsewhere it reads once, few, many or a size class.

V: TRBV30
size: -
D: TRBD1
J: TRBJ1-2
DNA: TGTGCCTGGAGTGTCGGACAGGGATCGGGCTACACCTTC
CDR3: CAWSVGQGSGYTF

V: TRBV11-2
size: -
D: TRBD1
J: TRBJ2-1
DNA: TGTGCCAGCAGCCTCGCCGGGACAGTTACGGCGGGTGAGCAGTTCTTC
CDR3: CASSLAGTVTAGEQFF

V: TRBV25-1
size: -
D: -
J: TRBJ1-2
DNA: TGTGCCAGCAGTGAATACCAAGCGGGCGGCTACACCTTC
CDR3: CASSEYQAGGYTF

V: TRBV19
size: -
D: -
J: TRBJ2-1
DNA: TGTGCCAGTTCCCTAGCGCTCTCCTACAATGAGCAGTTCTTC
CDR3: CASSLALSYNEQFF

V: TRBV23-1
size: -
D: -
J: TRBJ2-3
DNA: TGCGCCAGCAGTCAATCCCCAGGGGGAGGTAATACGCAGTATTTT
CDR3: CASSQSPGGGNTQYF

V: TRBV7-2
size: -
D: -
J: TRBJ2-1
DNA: TGTGCCAGCAGCGTAGCTCGCTACAATGAGCAGTTCTTC
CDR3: CASSVARYNEQFF

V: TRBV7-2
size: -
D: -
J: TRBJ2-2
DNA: TGTGCCAGCAGCTTACAGGCCAACACCGGGGAGCTGTTTTTT
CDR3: CASSLQANTGELFF

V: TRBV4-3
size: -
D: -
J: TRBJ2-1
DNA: TGCGCCAGCAGCCAAGATTACTTTACTTCCTACAATGAGCAGTTCTTC
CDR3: CASSQDYFTSYNEQFF

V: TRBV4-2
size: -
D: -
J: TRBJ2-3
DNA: TGTGCCAGCAGCCAGGAGCTCAGGGAAGGTACGCAGTATTTT
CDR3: CASSQELREGTQYF

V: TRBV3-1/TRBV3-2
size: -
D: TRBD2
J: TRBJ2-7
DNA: TGTGCCAGCAGCCAAGTACCCGCTTATACTAGCGGGCGGAAATACGAGCAGTACTTC
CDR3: CASSQVPAYTSGRKYEQYF

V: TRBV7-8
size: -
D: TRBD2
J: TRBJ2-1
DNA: TGTGCCAGCAGCCCAAAGCGGCTAGCGGGAGGGAATGAGCAGTTCTTC
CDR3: CASSPKRLAGGNEQFF

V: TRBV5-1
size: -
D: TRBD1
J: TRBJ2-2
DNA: TGCGCCAGCAGCCGAGGGACAGGGCTCACCGGGGAGCTGTTTTTT
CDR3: CASSRGTGLTGELFF

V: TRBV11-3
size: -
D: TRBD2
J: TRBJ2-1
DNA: TGTGCCAGCAGCCTGGGGTCGACTAGCCCCTACAATGAGCAGTTCTTC
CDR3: CASSLGSTSPYNEQFF

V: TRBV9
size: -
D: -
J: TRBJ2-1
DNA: TGTGCCAGCAGCATAAGGGGGACCGGCAACGATGAGCAGTTCTTC
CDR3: CASSIRGTGNDEQFF

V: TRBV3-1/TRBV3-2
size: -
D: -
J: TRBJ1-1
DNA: TGTGCCAGCAGCCAAACCGGGAACACTGAAGCTTTCTTT
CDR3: CASSQTGNTEAFF

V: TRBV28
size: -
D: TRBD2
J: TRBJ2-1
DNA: TGTGCCACCCAACTAGCGGGATACATCCCGACTGAGCAGTTCTTC
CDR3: CATQLAGYIPTEQFF

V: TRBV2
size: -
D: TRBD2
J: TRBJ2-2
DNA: TGTGCCAGCAGTCTAGCGGGAAACACCGGGGAGCTGTTTTTT
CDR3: CASSLAGNTGELFF

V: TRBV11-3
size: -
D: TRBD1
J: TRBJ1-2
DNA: TGTGCCAGCAGTTACCTTCCGGGACAGGGCTACTATGGCTACACCTTC
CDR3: CASSYLPGQGYYGYTF

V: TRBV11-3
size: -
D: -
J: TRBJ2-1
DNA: TGTGCCAGCAGCCCCTCCGGGGGTTACAATGAGCAGTTCTTC
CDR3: CASSPSGGYNEQFF

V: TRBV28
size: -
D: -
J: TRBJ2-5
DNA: TGTGCCAGCAGTCGGGACTTCCAAGAGACCCAGTACTTC
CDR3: CASSRDFQETQYF

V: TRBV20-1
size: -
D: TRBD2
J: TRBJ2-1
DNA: TGCAGTGCTAGTGCACTAGCGGGGGGGAACAATGAGCAGTTCTTC
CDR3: CSASALAGGNNEQFF

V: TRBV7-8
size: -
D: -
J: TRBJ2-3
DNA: TGTGCCAGCAGCTTTGCAGGCGAAGATACGCAGTATTTT
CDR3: CASSFAGEDTQYF

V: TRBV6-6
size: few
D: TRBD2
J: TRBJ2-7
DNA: TGTGCCAGCAGTTCTCCTAGCGGGAGCGACGAGCAGTACTTC
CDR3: CASSSPSGSDEQYF

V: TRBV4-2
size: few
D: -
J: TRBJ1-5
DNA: TGTGCCAGCAGCCTAACTCCTAATCAGCCCCAGCATTTT
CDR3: CASSLTPNQPQHF

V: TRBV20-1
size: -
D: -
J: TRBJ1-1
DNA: TGCAGTGCTAGACGTATACTCGAAGCTTTCTTT
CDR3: CSARRILEAFF

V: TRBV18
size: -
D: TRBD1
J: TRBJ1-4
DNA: TGTGCCAGCTCACCACCGGGACAGGTTGAAAAACTGTTTTTT
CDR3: CASSPPGQVEKLFF

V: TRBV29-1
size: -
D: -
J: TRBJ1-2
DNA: TGCAGCTATGGTGGGGCGAGTAACTATGGCTACACCTTC
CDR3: CSYGGASNYGYTF

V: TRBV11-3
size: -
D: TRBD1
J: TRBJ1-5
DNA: TGTGCCAGCAGCTTAGGGTCGACAGGGAAGGCCAATCAGCCCCAGCATTTT
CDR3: CASSLGSTGKANQPQHF

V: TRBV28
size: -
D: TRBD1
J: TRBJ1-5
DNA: TGTGCCAGCAGCCGAGACAGGGGCCTCCACAATCAGCCCCAGCATTTT
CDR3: CASSRDRGLHNQPQHF

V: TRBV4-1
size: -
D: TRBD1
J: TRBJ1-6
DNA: TGCGCCAGCAGCCGATTCCCGTGGGACAGCGATTCACCCCTCCACTTT
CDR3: CASSRFPWDSDSPLHF

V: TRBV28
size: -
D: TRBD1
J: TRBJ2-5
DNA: TGTGCCAGCAGTTCCGTAGGACAGGCCCAAGAGACCCAGTACTTC
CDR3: CASSSVGQAQETQYF

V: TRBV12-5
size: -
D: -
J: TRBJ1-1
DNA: TGTGCTAGTGGTTTTCAGGACACTGAAGCTTTCTTT
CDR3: CASGFQDTEAFF

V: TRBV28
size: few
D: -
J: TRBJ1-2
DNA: TGTGCCAGCAGTTTGTCAGAGCGGAACTATGGCTACACCTTC
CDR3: CASSLSERNYGYTF

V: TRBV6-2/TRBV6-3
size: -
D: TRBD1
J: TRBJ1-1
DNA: TGTGCCAGCAGTTACGATACCAGGGGGCTCGGGAACACTGAAGCTTTCTTT
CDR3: CASSYDTRGLGNTEAFF

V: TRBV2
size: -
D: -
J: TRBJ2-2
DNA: TGTGCCAGCAGTGAACAGGGTAACACCGGGGAGCTGTTTTTT
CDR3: CASSEQGNTGELFF

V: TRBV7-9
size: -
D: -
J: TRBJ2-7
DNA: TGTGCCAGCAGCTTAGTGGACAGCTCCTACGAGCAGTACTTC
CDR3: CASSLVDSSYEQYF

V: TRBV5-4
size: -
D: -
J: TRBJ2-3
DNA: TGTGCCAGCAGACGAGATGGCACAGATACGCAGTATTTT
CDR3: CASRRDGTDTQYF

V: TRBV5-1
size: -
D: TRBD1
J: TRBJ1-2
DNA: TGCGCCAGCAGCTCGCTTACAGGGGACTATGGCTACACCTTC
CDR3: CASSSLTGDYGYTF

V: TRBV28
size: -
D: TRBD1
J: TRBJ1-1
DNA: TGTGCCAGCAGGGCCGGGACAGGGAGGAGTGAAGCTTTCTTT
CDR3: CASRAGTGRSEAFF

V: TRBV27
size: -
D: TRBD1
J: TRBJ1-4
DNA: TGTGCCAGCAGCCAATATACAGGGGCAACTAATGAAAAACTGTTTTTT
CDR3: CASSQYTGATNEKLFF

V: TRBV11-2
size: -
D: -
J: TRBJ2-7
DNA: TGTGCCAGCAGCTTATCTGGTAGCCGGTACGAGCAGTACTTC
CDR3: CASSLSGSRYEQYF

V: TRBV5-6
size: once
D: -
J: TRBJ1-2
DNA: TGTGCCAGCAGCTCCGTGTCGACAGCTAACTATGGCTACACCTTC
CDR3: CASSSVSTANYGYTF

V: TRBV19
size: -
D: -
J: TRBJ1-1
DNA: TGTGCCAGTAGTATGGGAGGGAGCACTGAAGCTTTCTTT
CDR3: CASSMGGSTEAFF

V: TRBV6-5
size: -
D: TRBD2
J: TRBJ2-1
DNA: TGTGCCAGCAGATTTAGCGGGAGCTCCTACAATGAGCAGTTCTTC
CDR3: CASRFSGSSYNEQFF

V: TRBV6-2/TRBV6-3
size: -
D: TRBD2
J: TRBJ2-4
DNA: TGTGCCAGCAGTTACCTCGTGGGGGGGTCGGCCAAAAACATTCAGTACTTC
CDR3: CASSYLVGGSAKNIQYF

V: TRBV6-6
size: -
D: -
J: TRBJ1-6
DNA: TGTGCCAGCAGGGAGTCATCTCCCCCCTCACCCCTCCACTTT
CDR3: CASRESSPPSPLHF

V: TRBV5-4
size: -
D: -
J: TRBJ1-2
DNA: TGTGCCAGCAGCTTGAAGGGGGAGCGTGGCTACACCTTC
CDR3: CASSLKGERGYTF

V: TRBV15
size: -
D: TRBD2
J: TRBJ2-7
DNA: TGTGCCACCAGCAGGGTGGATAGCGGGAGGAAATACGAGCAGTACTTC
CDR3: CATSRVDSGRKYEQYF

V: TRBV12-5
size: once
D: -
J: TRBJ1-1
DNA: TGTGCTAGTGGAAAAGGAGGGAACACTGAAGCTTTCTTT
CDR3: CASGKGGNTEAFF

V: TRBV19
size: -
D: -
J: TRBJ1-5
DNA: TGTGCCAGTCTGGGAGGGTACCTTGGGGCCCAGCATTTT
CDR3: CASLGGYLGAQHF

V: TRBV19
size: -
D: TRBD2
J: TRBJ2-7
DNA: TGTGCCAGTAGTACCCGACTAGCGGGGGGGCAAGGTTTCTACGAGCAGTACTTC
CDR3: CASSTRLAGGQGFYEQYF

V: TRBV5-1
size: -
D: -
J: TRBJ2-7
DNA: TGCGCCAGCAGACCCCTTACAGGGTCCTTCCGGTACGAGCAGTACTTC
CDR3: CASRPLTGSFRYEQYF

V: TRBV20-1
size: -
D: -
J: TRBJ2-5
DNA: TGCAGTGCTAGTCACAGTCAGGAGACCCAGTACTTC
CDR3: CSASHSQETQYF

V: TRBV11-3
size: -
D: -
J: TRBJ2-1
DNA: TGTGCCAGCAGCTCAACAGGGCAAGGTGAGCAGTTCTTC
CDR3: CASSSTGQGEQFF

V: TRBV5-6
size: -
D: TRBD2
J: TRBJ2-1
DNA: TGTGCCAGCACGGGAGGGGGACTCTACAATGAGCAGTTCTTC
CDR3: CASTGGGLYNEQFF

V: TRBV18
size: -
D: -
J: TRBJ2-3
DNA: TGTGCCAGCTCACCTATGGGGCTGGGCACAGATACGCAGTATTTT
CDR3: CASSPMGLGTDTQYF

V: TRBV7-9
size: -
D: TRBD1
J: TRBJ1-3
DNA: TGTGCCAGCAGCTTAGGTAGCAGGGGGTACGAAACTGGAAACACCATATATTTT
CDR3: CASSLGSRGYETGNTIYF

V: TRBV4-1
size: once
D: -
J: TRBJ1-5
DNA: TGCGCCAGCAGCCAAGAGGCAGGGAGGCAGCCCCAGCATTTT
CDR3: CASSQEAGRQPQHF

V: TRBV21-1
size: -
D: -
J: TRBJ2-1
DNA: TGTGCCAGCAGCAAGACTAGCGGGGGGGCATACAATGAGCAGTTCTTC
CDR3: CASSKTSGGAYNEQFF